This TCR beta chain was observed in a study of Ad26.COV2.S vaccination and SARS-CoV-2 variants. Overall study: Once, or twice with 56 days between doses, Ad26.COV2.S was given intramuscularly.

Whole-study results and caveats: Vaccinees showed greater spike-specific TCR breadth than placebo recipients.

The germline V gene encodes CDR1 KGHDR and CDR2 SFDVKD. With 4 bases removed from V and 2 bases from J, the gap between germline ends came to 12 bases. The CDR3 consists of 15 residues. Treatment given: roughly 19 received Ad26.COV2.S at low or high dose, single or two shots; roughly five received placebo; per-sample allocation not given. Sample collection was performed on day 63 after the first vaccine or placebo injection. Libraries were prepared by immunoSEQ multiplex PCR; TCRdb keeps only in-frame clonotypes and omits some of them. The table records hundreds of thousands of clones, 80% to 90% of them present only once. This clone was recorded only once. Its antigen remains unknown.

The receptor was isolated from a person aged 18-65 years who received the Ad26.COV2.S COVID-19 vaccine or a placebo. The sequences come from peripheral blood, collected in a trial of Ad26.COV2.S vaccine versus placebo. The chain carries TRBV24-1 and TRBJ2-3; unclear D gene. The CDR3 coding sequence is TGTGCCACCAGTGACCACCGGACCAACACAGATACGCAGTATTTT. Translated: CATSDHRTNTDTQYF.